Listed below are T cell receptor beta chains from one sample, sequenced in a study of T cells after posttransplantation cyclophosphamide. Clones were sequenced by immunoSEQ multiplex PCR, and TCRdb holds only the in-frame ones, with some missing. This sample has about 20,000 clones, with over 75% found just once. Sequences were derived from PBMCs, sampled approximately twelve months after allogeneic stem cell transplant with calcineurin inhibitor and methotrexate. The receptors were gathered from a female patient younger than 45 who received an allogeneic stem cell transplant from an unrelated donor, was CMV-positive, and had acute and chronic GVHD. The graft donor may be the source of some T cells. Both conserved end residues are part of each CDR3. A D gene is named only where the DNA matches it firmly. The size entry is marked missing in some rows and otherwise reads once, few, many or a size class.

>.|14|TRBV5-1|.|TRBJ2-2
CASSFSGGSGELFF
TGCGCCAGCAGCTTCTCGGGTGGGTCGGGGGAGCTGTTTTTT
>.|15|TRBV19|.|TRBJ2-7
CASSISDSTSYEQYF
TGTGCCAGTAGTATTTCGGACAGTACTTCCTACGAGCAGTACTTC
>.|11|TRBV25-1|.|TRBJ1-1
CASPGITEAFF
TGTGCCAGCCCAGGGATCACTGAAGCTTTCTTT
>.|14|TRBV7-2|.|TRBJ1-5
CASSPKGGNQPQHF
TGTGCCAGCAGCCCAAAGGGGGGCAATCAGCCCCAGCATTTT
>.|13|TRBV5-6|.|TRBJ2-7
CASRSQGLGEQYF
TGTGCCAGCAGGAGTCAGGGATTGGGCGAGCAGTACTTC
>TRBD2|16|TRBV28|.|TRBJ2-5
CASSLLIAGGRETQYF
TGTGCCAGCAGTTTACTTATAGCGGGAGGGAGAGAGACCCAGTACTTC
>.|15|TRBV19|.|TRBJ2-3
CASSIQGRGADTQYF
TGTGCCAGTAGTATACAGGGGAGGGGGGCAGATACGCAGTATTTT
>TRBD1|13|TRBV6-1|once|TRBJ1-6
CASSETGRSPLHF
TGTGCCAGCAGTGAGACAGGGCGATCACCCCTCCACTTT
>TRBD2|16|TRBV9|.|TRBJ2-3
CASTPTVGLAGGTQYF
TGTGCCAGCACCCCGACAGTCGGACTAGCAGGCGGTACGCAGTATTTT
>TRBD2|19|TRBV27|.|TRBJ2-1
CATGPGLAGVRGSYNEQFF
TGTGCCACCGGCCCCGGACTAGCGGGAGTAAGGGGCTCCTACAATGAGCAGTTCTTC
>.|15|TRBV4-2|.|TRBJ2-2
CASSQGSLGDGELFF
TGTGCCAGCAGCCAAGGGTCGCTGGGAGACGGGGAGCTGTTTTTT
>TRBD2|16|TRBV6-4|.|TRBJ2-3
CASSDSAGGPEDTQYF
TGTGCCAGCAGTGACAGCGCGGGAGGGCCCGAAGATACGCAGTATTTT
>.|13|TRBV5-8|.|TRBJ2-7
CASSLWSGIEQYF
TGTGCCAGCAGCTTGTGGTCGGGGATCGAGCAGTACTTC
>.|9|TRBV29-1|once|TRBJ1-1
CSSGYEAFF
TGCAGTTCAGGGTATGAAGCTTTCTTT
>.|17|TRBV9|.|TRBJ2-3
CASSVGGGGLITDTQYF
TGTGCCAGCAGCGTAGGGGGCGGAGGGCTGATCACAGATACGCAGTATTTT
>TRBD1|18|TRBV9|.|TRBJ2-6
CASSPTDRSGSGANVLTF
TGTGCCAGCAGCCCAACGGACAGGTCGGGCTCTGGGGCCAACGTCCTGACTTTC
>.|15|TRBV4-1|.|TRBJ2-5
CASSLETGLWETQYF
TGCGCCAGCAGTCTGGAGACAGGTTTGTGGGAGACCCAGTACTTC
>TRBD1|15|TRBV6-5|.|TRBJ2-1
CASSPGQGPYNEQFF
TGTGCCAGCAGCCCGGGACAGGGGCCCTACAATGAGCAGTTCTTC
>.|15|TRBV27|once|TRBJ2-5
CASSSPSRVGETQYF
TGTGCCAGCAGTTCCCCAAGCAGGGTAGGGGAGACCCAGTACTTC
>.|15|TRBV7-2|.|TRBJ2-7
CASSQGPDSSYEQYF
TGTGCCAGCAGCCAGGGTCCGGACAGCTCCTACGAGCAGTACTTC
>.|16|TRBV5-5|.|TRBJ2-7
CASSLRRTDYRSEQYF
TGTGCCAGCAGCCTCCGGAGGACGGATTATCGTTCCGAGCAGTACTTC
>TRBD1|15|TRBV4-3|.|TRBJ1-2
CASSPPNTGGDGYTF
TGCGCCAGCAGCCCACCTAACACAGGGGGCGATGGCTACACCTTC
>.|17|TRBV5-1|.|TRBJ1-1
CASSLAVRGRRGTEAFF
TGCGCCAGCAGCTTGGCCGTCAGAGGGCGGCGGGGCACTGAAGCTTTCTTT
>TRBD1|17|TRBV19|.|TRBJ1-5
CASSRGRTGGSNQPQHF
TGTGCCAGTAGTAGAGGAAGGACAGGGGGGAGCAATCAGCCCCAGCATTTT
>TRBD2|18|TRBV4-3|few|TRBJ2-2
CASSQDPPGGRGTGELFF
TGCGCCAGCAGCCAAGATCCCCCTGGCGGGAGAGGTACCGGGGAGCTGTTTTTT
>.|14|TRBV4-3|few|TRBJ2-3
CASSQPYRADTQYF
TGCGCCAGCAGCCAACCTTACAGGGCAGATACGCAGTATTTT
>TRBD2|15|TRBV2|once|TRBJ2-1
CASRVAGNLYNEQFF
TGTGCCAGCAGAGTAGCGGGGAATCTCTACAATGAGCAGTTCTTC
>.|13|TRBV27|.|TRBJ2-1
CASSFLRGSRRIF
TGTGCCAGCAGTTTTCTTAGGGGGAGCCGTCGAATCTTC
>.|10|TRBV19|.|TRBJ2-2
CATSGGELFF
TGTGCCACCTCCGGGGGGGAGCTGTTTTTT
>TRBD2|15|TRBV27|.|TRBJ2-2
CASTGTSANTGELFF
TGTGCCAGCACCGGGACTAGCGCTAACACCGGGGAGCTGTTTTTT
>.|12|TRBV7-6|.|TRBJ2-5
CASSPNQETQYF
TGTGCCAGCAGCCCAAATCAAGAGACCCAGTACTTC
>TRBD2|13|TRBV5-1|.|TRBJ2-1
CASSLGTSNEQFF
TGCGCCAGCAGCTTGGGGACTAGCAATGAGCAGTTCTTC
>TRBD1|16|TRBV19|.|TRBJ2-7
CASSPLNRGPRDEQYF
TGTGCCAGTAGTCCACTTAACAGGGGGCCGCGAGACGAGCAGTACTTC
>TRBD2|14|TRBV6-4|.|TRBJ2-3
CASSEGLAGVRMYF
TGTGCCAGCAGCGAGGGACTAGCGGGGGTGCGGATGTATTTT
>.|12|TRBV19|few|TRBJ2-7
CASSGGEYEQYF
TGTGCCAGTAGTGGAGGGGAGTACGAGCAGTACTTC
>TRBD2|16|TRBV13|.|TRBJ2-1
CASSFSGRRGISEQFF
TGTGCCAGCAGCTTTAGCGGGAGGAGGGGGATTAGTGAGCAGTTCTTC
>.|17|TRBV7-9|.|TRBJ2-1
CASSLVRGANGYNEQFF
TGTGCCAGCAGCTTAGTTCGTGGAGCGAACGGCTACAATGAGCAGTTCTTC
>.|16|TRBV7-2|.|TRBJ2-1
CASSLFRDTSYNEQFF
TGTGCCAGCAGCTTATTCCGAGATACCTCCTACAATGAGCAGTTCTTC
>TRBD1|14|TRBV7-9|once|TRBJ1-6
CASSRDRNNSPLHF
TGTGCCAGCAGCCGGGACAGGAATAATTCACCCCTCCACTTT
>.|15|TRBV19|.|TRBJ1-6
CASSTRDKRDSPLHF
TGTGCCAGTAGTACTCGGGACAAAAGAGATTCACCCCTCCACTTT
>TRBD2|16|TRBV18|.|TRBJ2-2
CASSPPGLAVTGELFF
TGTGCCAGCTCACCTCCGGGACTAGCGGTCACCGGGGAGCTGTTTTTT
>.|16|TRBV4-1|.|TRBJ1-5
CASSQVPGDSNQPQHF
TGCGCCAGCAGCCAAGTTCCGGGGGATAGCAATCAGCCCCAGCATTTT
>.|14|TRBV5-4|.|TRBJ2-5
CASSFSLAQETQYF
TGTGCCAGCAGCTTTTCACTAGCCCAAGAGACCCAGTACTTC
>.|14|TRBV27|.|TRBJ1-2
CASSSLGEFYGYTF
TGTGCCAGCAGTTCACTGGGAGAATTCTATGGCTACACCTTC
>.|19|TRBV10-1|few|TRBJ1-5
CASVPIPHHFGQFNQPQHF
TGCGCCAGCGTACCGATTCCTCACCATTTTGGACAGTTCAATCAGCCCCAGCATTTT
>.|11|TRBV29-1|.|TRBJ1-1
CSASRNTEAFF
TGCAGCGCAAGCCGGAACACTGAAGCTTTCTTT
>TRBD1|15|TRBV27|.|TRBJ2-7
CASSLYLTGNYEQYF
TGTGCCAGCAGTTTATATCTGACAGGGAACTACGAGCAGTACTTC